This T cell receptor beta chain derives from a study of blood T cell repertoires in COVID-19 (TCRdb year 2020). At the level of the whole study: The collaborator samples originated in the United States, Italy and Spain and spanned the acute and convalescent phases of COVID-19. The prospective study material was composed of cDNA or gDNA derived from T cells, B-cell-depleted T cells, or PBMCs. The dataset comprised deeply sampled blood TCRbeta repertoires from subjects exposed to, actively infected with, or recovered from COVID-19. The repertoires were released in a freely available public database meant as a resource for research on the immune response to SARS-CoV-2. Samples were obtained from the ongoing ImmuneRACE study (first 160 participants) and from some 1,200 subjects provided by 6 global collaborators. A de-identified subject ID, COVID-19 status, age in years and sex were almost always included in the sample metadata. Where HLA class I and class II types were available, the types were taken from metadata supplied by the sample provider, not from assay-based typing.

The germline V gene (reference sequence) sets CDR1 to DFQATT and CDR2 to SNEGSKA. The CDR3 runs 14 residues from the cysteine to the phenylalanine. Solely the CDR3 DNA is kept, with 42 bases framed from the first base. V has 3 bases trimmed and J has 4 bases trimmed; junction bases matching no gene number 4. As concerns this clone: Its recognized antigen is unknown. No base quality values were provided; no much bigger clone lies one nucleotide off.

The collaborating institutions used their own protocols to collect whole blood in K2EDTA tubes. For TCRbeta analysis, collaborators shipped samples in one of three forms: frozen whole blood, isolated PBMCs, or DNA extracted from either of those sample types. TCRbeta CDR3 regions were amplified from genomic DNA using the immunoSEQ Assay, a bias-controlled multiplex PCR. The authors' pipeline ran thus. Within the assay, amplification of reference gene primers was used to estimate how many nucleated cells each sample contained. To quantify the absolute abundance of each unique TCRbeta CDR3 rearrangement, sequence reads were collapsed and filtered. For each sample, productive Simpson clonality was calculated by taking the square root of Simpson's diversity index across productive rearrangements. TCRdb stores this immuneACCESS table with in-frame sequences only. Part of the clones is absent; in the studies checked, under half of the shortfall reflects unresolved V genes, and no reason is known for the rest. V and J calls and clone size are given by that table; D and trimming were obtained from the DNA. The sample table shows roughly 140,000 clones, and 75% to 85% are seen once. In total, the top ten clones hold around 9.6% of the sample.

Overall study results and their limits: The quantity of clinical and demographic metadata differed by source and by participant and was supplied without curation.

The V and J segments used are TRBV20-1 and TRBJ2-1, and 9 junctional nucleotides match TRBD2. The sample comprised peripheral blood. The source is a man in his sixties with active or convalescent COVID-19. The CDR3 is CSASGAGGYNEQFF. DNA sequence: TGCAGTGCTAGTGGGGCGGGAGGGTACAATGAGCAGTTCTTC.